This is a list of T cell receptor beta chains from one sample in a study of cytomegalovirus exposure and HLA in healthy donors. Clones were sequenced by immunoSEQ multiplex PCR, and TCRdb holds only the in-frame ones, with some missing. This sample has over 150,000 clones, with 68% found just once. The sequenced sample consisted of PBMCs. The receptors were gathered from a man aged 45-65 years in good health and CMV-seronegative. CDR3s include the opening cysteine and the closing phenylalanine or tryptophan. A D gene is named only where the DNA matches it firmly. Some rows mark clone size as missing; the rest say once, few, many or name a class of expanded clone.

d_call: .
clone_size: few
v_call: TRBV29-1
cdr3_length: 14
j_call: TRBJ1-2
cdr3_aa: CSVVGQGGNYGYTF
cdr3_nt: TGCAGCGTTGTCGGGCAGGGAGGGAACTATGGCTACACCTTC

d_call: TRBD2
clone_size: few
v_call: TRBV7-2
cdr3_length: 15
j_call: TRBJ2-7
cdr3_aa: CASSLGLAGVYEQYF
cdr3_nt: TGTGCCAGCAGCTTAGGACTAGCGGGGGTCTACGAGCAGTACTTC

d_call: .
clone_size: .
v_call: TRBV10-3
cdr3_length: 15
j_call: TRBJ1-4
cdr3_aa: CAISESGGTNEKLFF
cdr3_nt: TGTGCCATCAGTGAGTCGGGGGGAACTAATGAAAAACTGTTTTTT

d_call: .
clone_size: once
v_call: TRBV28
cdr3_length: 14
j_call: TRBJ1-2
cdr3_aa: CASSLSQENYGYTF
cdr3_nt: TGTGCCAGCAGTTTAAGTCAGGAAAACTATGGCTACACCTTC

d_call: TRBD1
clone_size: few
v_call: TRBV28
cdr3_length: 13
j_call: TRBJ2-2
cdr3_aa: CASRVQGAGELFF
cdr3_nt: TGTGCCAGCAGGGTACAGGGGGCCGGGGAGCTGTTTTTT

d_call: TRBD1
clone_size: .
v_call: TRBV12-5
cdr3_length: 18
j_call: TRBJ1-1
cdr3_aa: CASGRPIPDRGMNTEAFF
cdr3_nt: TGTGCTAGTGGAAGACCAATTCCGGACAGGGGCATGAACACTGAAGCTTTCTTT

d_call: .
clone_size: .
v_call: TRBV19
cdr3_length: 15
j_call: TRBJ2-1
cdr3_aa: CASSNLGVGVDEQFF
cdr3_nt: TGTGCCAGTAGTAATTTGGGAGTTGGGGTCGATGAGCAGTTCTTC

d_call: .
clone_size: .
v_call: TRBV28
cdr3_length: 16
j_call: TRBJ2-1
cdr3_aa: CASSTYHRGGYNEQFF
cdr3_nt: TGTGCCAGCAGTACGTATCACAGGGGGGGCTACAATGAGCAGTTCTTC

d_call: TRBD1
clone_size: .
v_call: TRBV11-2
cdr3_length: 13
j_call: TRBJ1-5
cdr3_aa: CASSLDRGQPQHF
cdr3_nt: TGTGCCAGCAGTTTGGACAGGGGCCAGCCCCAGCATTTT

d_call: .
clone_size: .
v_call: TRBV6-5
cdr3_length: 14
j_call: TRBJ2-7
cdr3_aa: CASLLGGGRHEQYF
cdr3_nt: TGTGCCAGCCTCCTCGGAGGAGGGAGGCACGAGCAGTACTTC

d_call: .
clone_size: .
v_call: TRBV29-1
cdr3_length: 13
j_call: TRBJ2-7
cdr3_aa: CSVDQGGTYEQYF
cdr3_nt: TGCAGCGTTGATCAGGGGGGAACCTACGAGCAGTACTTC

d_call: TRBD1
clone_size: .
v_call: TRBV9
cdr3_length: 15
j_call: TRBJ2-1
cdr3_aa: CASSEPGQGYNEQFF
cdr3_nt: TGTGCCAGCAGCGAACCGGGACAGGGATACAATGAGCAGTTCTTC

d_call: .
clone_size: .
v_call: TRBV10-3
cdr3_length: 11
j_call: TRBJ2-1
cdr3_aa: CAIARGDEQFF
cdr3_nt: TGTGCCATCGCCAGGGGAGATGAGCAGTTCTTC

d_call: TRBD1
clone_size: few
v_call: TRBV5-1
cdr3_length: 15
j_call: TRBJ1-2
cdr3_aa: CASSLSGTGGIAYTF
cdr3_nt: TGCGCCAGCAGCTTATCCGGGACAGGGGGCATCGCCTACACCTTC

d_call: .
clone_size: few
v_call: TRBV4-1
cdr3_length: 14
j_call: TRBJ2-5
cdr3_aa: CASSQGGRGETQYF
cdr3_nt: TGCGCCAGCAGCCAAGGGGGGCGCGGGGAGACCCAGTACTTC

d_call: TRBD1
clone_size: few
v_call: TRBV28
cdr3_length: 15
j_call: TRBJ2-3
cdr3_aa: CASSFSWTGGITQYF
cdr3_nt: TGTGCCAGCAGTTTTTCCTGGACAGGGGGAATTACGCAGTATTTT

d_call: .
clone_size: .
v_call: TRBV9
cdr3_length: 16
j_call: TRBJ2-2
cdr3_aa: CASSLGVGGNTGELFF
cdr3_nt: TGTGCCAGCAGCCTAGGGGTGGGGGGGAACACCGGGGAGCTGTTTTTT

d_call: .
clone_size: .
v_call: TRBV9
cdr3_length: 16
j_call: TRBJ2-7
cdr3_aa: CASSPQPGYRSYEQYF
cdr3_nt: TGTGCCAGCAGCCCTCAGCCGGGGTACCGGTCCTACGAGCAGTACTTC

d_call: TRBD1
clone_size: .
v_call: TRBV18
cdr3_length: 16
j_call: TRBJ1-1
cdr3_aa: CASSTTRQGSNTEAFF
cdr3_nt: TGTGCCAGCTCAACTACTCGACAGGGGTCGAACACTGAAGCTTTCTTT

d_call: TRBD1
clone_size: .
v_call: TRBV2
cdr3_length: 15
j_call: TRBJ1-3
cdr3_aa: CASSEVGQGGNTIYF
cdr3_nt: TGTGCCAGCAGTGAAGTGGGACAGGGTGGAAACACCATATATTTT

d_call: TRBD1
clone_size: .
v_call: TRBV12-5
cdr3_length: 16
j_call: TRBJ2-2
cdr3_aa: CASATPGQGVIGELFF
cdr3_nt: TGTGCTAGTGCAACCCCGGGACAGGGGGTTATCGGGGAGCTGTTTTTT

d_call: .
clone_size: .
v_call: TRBV19
cdr3_length: 14
j_call: TRBJ1-1
cdr3_aa: CASSTTGTNTEAFF
cdr3_nt: TGTGCCAGTAGTACAACAGGGACCAACACTGAAGCTTTCTTT

d_call: .
clone_size: .
v_call: TRBV25-1
cdr3_length: 18
j_call: TRBJ2-6
cdr3_aa: CASSEYSGPHSGANVLTF
cdr3_nt: TGTGCCAGCAGTGAATATTCAGGTCCCCACTCTGGGGCCAACGTCCTGACTTTC

d_call: TRBD2
clone_size: once
v_call: TRBV12-5
cdr3_length: 14
j_call: TRBJ2-3
cdr3_aa: CASGSPGGADTQYF
cdr3_nt: TGTGCTAGTGGCTCTCCCGGGGGGGCAGATACGCAGTATTTT

d_call: TRBD1
clone_size: .
v_call: TRBV5-5
cdr3_length: 16
j_call: TRBJ2-7
cdr3_aa: CASSLARQGSTYEQYF
cdr3_nt: TGTGCCAGCAGCTTGGCCAGACAGGGAAGTACCTACGAGCAGTACTTC

d_call: .
clone_size: once
v_call: TRBV5-5
cdr3_length: 14
j_call: TRBJ1-2
cdr3_aa: CASSWGSGVYGYTF
cdr3_nt: TGTGCCAGCAGCTGGGGATCCGGGGTGTATGGCTACACCTTC